The 25 T cell receptor beta chains presented below share a single source sample, sequenced in a study of T-cell memory formation after mild COVID-19. One entry per CDR3 protein results from TCRdb running MiXCR on the 5' RACE reads. The sample consists of about 450,000 distinct CDR3 sequences, about 22% of them appearing once. Sequencing was performed on PBMCs or a T cell subset sorted from them (not recorded which). These receptors were collected from an adult woman who had mild COVID-19 (a few samples of this study predate the infection). Cell type and time point are not known.

This clonotype was observed at least ten times. This chain connects TRBV7-9 to TRBJ2-5; D gene ambiguous. This CDR3 is built from 13 residues. The V end was cut by 1 base, the J end by 3 bases, with 6 bases between. The germline V gene has CDR1 SEHNR and CDR2 FQNEAQ (reference sequence). The CDR3 DNA reads TGTGCCAGCAGCTTAGGTTCGAAAGAGACCCAGTACTTC. Its translation is CASSLGSKETQYF.

The V call is TRBV11-2, the J call TRBJ2-2; 7 bases are a match to TRBD2. Germline V gives CDR1 SGHAT, CDR2 FQNNGV. V lost 3 bases, J lost 5 bases, and 6 bases stayed unmatched. The CDR3 has 15 residues. The CDR3 loop reads CASSLDLGGTGELFF. CDR3 sequence (DNA): TGTGCCAGCAGCTTGGATCTCGGGGGGACCGGGGAGCTGTTTTTT.

The rearrangement joins TRBV20-1 to TRBJ2-5; D remains ambiguous. V lost 0 bases and J lost 5, with 13 bases in between. Germline CDR1 and CDR2: DFQATT and SNEGSKA (reference sequence). CDR3 length: 14 amino acids. CDR3 in amino acids: CSARDHGTWETQYF. The CDR3 coding sequence is TGCAGTGCTAGAGATCACGGAACTTGGGAGACCCAGTACTTC.

The gene calls are TRBV7-9 and TRBJ2-5; 15 bases are a match to TRBD2. The germline gives CDR1 SEHNR, CDR2 FQNEAQ (reference sequence). Trimming at V came to 3 bases and at J to 4 bases, leaving 6 bases not matched to a gene. The length of the CDR3 is 17 residues. In nucleotides, the CDR3 is TGTGCCAGCAGCTTGGGACTAGCGGGAGGTTTATCAGAGACCCAGTACTTC. Translation: CASSLGLAGGLSETQYF.

This clonotype has just a few counts. The gene calls are TRBV5-5 and TRBJ2-2, with 7 bases identical to TRBD1. Germline V gives CDR1 SGHKS, CDR2 YYEKEE (reference sequence). This CDR3 is built from 14 residues. After removal of 5 bases from V and 6 bases from J, the junction contained 7 bases not matched to a gene. CDR3 nucleotide sequence: TGTGCCAGCAGTTTGACAGGGTTGGCCGGGGAGCTGTTTTTT. Translation gives CASSLTGLAGELFF.

This chain links TRBV5-5 with TRBJ1-5; TRBD1 matches 7 bases. The trim removed 3 bases at V and 5 bases at J, leaving 5 bases unmatched. Germline CDR1 reads SGHKS; CDR2 reads YYEKEE (reference sequence). The CDR3 is made up of 14 amino acids. As DNA, the CDR3 is TGTGCCAGCAGCTATCGGACAGGTGATCAGCCCCAGCATTTT. This sequence encodes CASSYRTGDQPQHF.

V usage is TRBV20-1 and J usage is TRBJ1-5; TRBD1 matches 7 bases. The V segment lost 5 bases and the J segment 1 base; nucleotides outside the gene matches: 5. The CDR3 length is 14 residues. Per germline, CDR1 DFQATT and CDR2 SNEGSKA (reference sequence). The CDR3: CSAPNRGSNQPQHF. CDR3 in DNA: TGCAGTGCTCCCAACAGGGGAAGCAATCAGCCCCAGCATTTT.

This clonotype has just a few counts. The rearrangement joins TRBV7-6 to TRBJ2-2; D is unclear. This CDR3 is built from 15 residues. Germline-derived CDR1 and CDR2 are SGHVS and FNYEAQ. V shed 1 base and J shed 6 bases, with 12 bases lying between them. CDR3 sequence (DNA): TGTGCCAGCAGCTTAGGAGTTCAGATGTCCGGGGAGCTGTTTTTT. Residues: CASSLGVQMSGELFF.

V and J are TRBV5-6 and TRBJ1-1; D not certain. Looked up from germline, CDR1 is SGHDT and CDR2 is YYEEEE. The CDR3 loop spans 13 amino acids. Trimming removed 4 bases at V and 4 bases at J, with 11 bases between. The CDR3 is CASSRIRGTEAFF. CDR3 DNA sequence: TGTGCCAGCAGCCGGATTCGGGGCACTGAAGCTTTCTTT.

This clonotype was recorded at least ten times. The rearrangement links TRBV30 to TRBJ1-6; 8 bases fit TRBD1. This CDR3 has 17 residues. Germline values: CDR1 GTSNPN, CDR2 SVGIG (reference sequence). V lost 4 bases and J lost 8; bases outside the gene matches: 16. CDR3 bases: TGTGCCTGGAAGGGGGACAGGTTTGGCATCTCAGATTCACCCCTCCACTTT. As protein: CAWKGDRFGISDSPLHF.

This chain joins TRBV27 and TRBJ2-7; no firm D call. Germline V CDR1 and CDR2: MNHEY, SMNVEV (reference sequence). This CDR3 comprises 14 residues. The V end was cut by 3 bases, the J end by 0 bases, with 9 bases between. The CDR3 reads CASSFGRFSYEQYF. The CDR3 nucleotides read TGTGCCAGCAGTTTCGGCCGATTCTCCTACGAGCAGTACTTC.

This clonotype turned up a few times. The chain couples TRBV24-1 to TRBJ2-3; 9 positions agree with TRBD2. Germline V gives CDR1 KGHDR, CDR2 SFDVKD. Germline trimming cut 9 bases from V and 4 bases from J; bases unmatched to any gene: 19. The CDR3 is 18 amino acids. Here the CDR3 DNA reads TGTGCCACCGCCCCCTCCAAAAGCGGGGGGTCCGAGGCAGATACGCAGTATTTT. It encodes CATAPSKSGGSEADTQYF.

In this sample, this clonotype turned up a few times. CDR3 amino acids: CAPGIPWEGEQYF. CDR3 bases: TGTGCCCCGGGGATCCCCTGGGAGGGCGAGCAGTACTTC. The chain links TRBV21-1 to TRBJ2-7; the table's D call, TRBD2, has no DNA check behind it. TRBV21-1 is a recognized pseudogene. CDR3 length: 13 residues.

The table lists this clonotype with a few counts. The chain is built from TRBV7-9 and TRBJ2-2, with 8 bases aligning to TRBD1. Germline V gene lookup returns CDR1 SEHNR and CDR2 FQNEAQ (reference sequence). J lost 0 bases, V lost 4 bases, and 13 bases had no gene match. The CDR3 has 19 residues. In DNA, the CDR3 is TGTGCCAGCAGCTCTACCGCGGACAGGGTTAACGCGAACACCGGGGAGCTGTTTTTT. This codes for CASSSTADRVNANTGELFF.

The chain couples TRBV7-2 to TRBJ2-3, with no clear D. Germline V gene sequence: CDR1 SGHTA, CDR2 FQGNSA. The germline V and J ends were trimmed by 4 bases and 0 bases, with 11 bases remaining between them. The CDR3 is made up of 15 amino acids. As DNA, the CDR3 is TGTGCCAGCAGCTCCGACCTACTTAGCACAGATACGCAGTATTTT. It is translated as CASSSDLLSTDTQYF.

This chain links TRBV12-3 or TRBV12-4 with TRBJ2-2; TRBD1 matches 8 bases. The CDR3 consists of 15 residues. The V and J ends lost 2 bases and 5 bases, in that order; junction bases with no gene match: 4. As DNA, the CDR3 is TGTGCCAGCAGTTTAAGGGACAGGAGTACCGGGGAGCTGTTTTTT. It codes for CASSLRDRSTGELFF.

The table lists this clonotype with a few counts. The chain links TRBV6-5 to TRBJ1-6; no clear D. Germline V gene data show CDR1 as MNHEY and CDR2 as SVGAGI. The V end lost 4 bases, the J end lost 6 bases, and 10 bases lay between the germline ends. This CDR3 has 14 amino acids. The CDR3 nucleotides are TGTGCCAGCAGTTGGACGGACGGTAATTCACCCCTCCACTTT. Translated, it gives CASSWTDGNSPLHF.

The table lists this clonotype with many counts. The chain employs TRBV6-5 and TRBJ2-1, with TRBD2 identical over 10 bases. Per germline, CDR1 MNHEY and CDR2 SVGAGI. The CDR3 has 17 residues. V shed 0 bases, J shed 7 bases, and the junction held 9 bases outside the gene matches. The CDR3 DNA reads TGTGCCAGCAGTTACTCCGTCAGCGGGGGGGCCGGTAATGAGCAGTTCTTC. Translated, it gives CASSYSVSGGAGNEQFF.

This chain connects TRBV5-5 to TRBJ1-1; D remains unclear. Trimming removed 4 bases at V and 3 bases at J, with 13 bases between. Germline values: CDR1 SGHKS, CDR2 YYEKEE (reference sequence). The CDR3 contains 14 residues. The CDR3 coding sequence is TGTGCCAGCAGCCGAGGCGGTGTGGACACTGAAGCTTTCTTT. It yields the protein CASSRGGVDTEAFF.

On this clonotype: A much larger clonotype is one base distant, so this may be a read error. J is TRBJ2-3 and V is TRBV7-6, with TRBD2 matching 7 bases. Germline V lookup: CDR1 SGHVS, CDR2 FNYEAQ. This CDR3 region has 16 residues. The DNA for the CDR3 is TGTGCCATCAGCTCATGGGGCCTAGCGGGCACAGATACGCAGTATTTT. Amino acids: CAISSWGLAGTDTQYF.

This clonotype came up a few times. The chain uses TRBV7-3 and TRBJ2-3, with D possibly matching TRBD2 (5 bases). CDR3 length: 12 amino acids. V lost 3 bases and J lost 8, with 9 bases in between. In germline, CDR1 is SGHTA, CDR2 FQGTGA. CDR3 amino acids: CASSFEAGTQYF. As DNA, the CDR3 is TGTGCCAGCAGCTTCGAGGCGGGTACGCAGTATTTT.

This clonotype was counted many times. The chain uses TRBV12-3 or TRBV12-4 and TRBJ2-3, with TRBD2 matching over 8 bases. The ends lost 3 bases at V and 6 bases at J; junction bases unmatched: 5. The CDR3 has 14 residues. The CDR3 DNA is TGTGCCAGCAGTTTGGGACTAGATAGGGATACGCAGTATTTT. This sequence encodes CASSLGLDRDTQYF.

V and J are TRBV4-2 and TRBJ2-7; D gene ambiguous. CDR1 and CDR2 (germline): LGHNA, YNFKEQ. CDR3 length equals 15 residues. The ends were cut back, 4 bases at V and 0 bases at J, with 13 bases in the middle. CDR3 sequence reads: CASSRPGGTSYEQYF. The CDR3 region has the DNA TGTGCCAGCAGCCGCCCTGGCGGTACCTCCTACGAGCAGTACTTC.

The chain uses TRBV29-1 and TRBJ2-2; D is undetermined. Germline CDR1 SQVTM, CDR2 ANQGSEA. The length of the CDR3 is 13 residues. Trimming stripped 4 bases from V and 1 base from J, with 7 bases between. The CDR3 is CSVVLLNTGELFF. The CDR3 DNA reads TGCAGCGTTGTACTCTTGAACACCGGGGAGCTGTTTTTT.

The V gene is TRBV11-1, the J gene TRBJ2-5; D possibly uses TRBD1 or TRBD2 (5 bases each). Trimming cost V 3 bases and J 7 bases, with 24 bases left between them. Germline values: CDR1 SGHAT, CDR2 FQDESV (reference sequence). There are 17 residues in the CDR3. CDR3 loop: CASSFNAPRASGGTQYF. The CDR3 DNA follows: TGTGCCAGCAGCTTCAACGCACCCCGGGCCAGTGGGGGGACCCAGTACTTC.